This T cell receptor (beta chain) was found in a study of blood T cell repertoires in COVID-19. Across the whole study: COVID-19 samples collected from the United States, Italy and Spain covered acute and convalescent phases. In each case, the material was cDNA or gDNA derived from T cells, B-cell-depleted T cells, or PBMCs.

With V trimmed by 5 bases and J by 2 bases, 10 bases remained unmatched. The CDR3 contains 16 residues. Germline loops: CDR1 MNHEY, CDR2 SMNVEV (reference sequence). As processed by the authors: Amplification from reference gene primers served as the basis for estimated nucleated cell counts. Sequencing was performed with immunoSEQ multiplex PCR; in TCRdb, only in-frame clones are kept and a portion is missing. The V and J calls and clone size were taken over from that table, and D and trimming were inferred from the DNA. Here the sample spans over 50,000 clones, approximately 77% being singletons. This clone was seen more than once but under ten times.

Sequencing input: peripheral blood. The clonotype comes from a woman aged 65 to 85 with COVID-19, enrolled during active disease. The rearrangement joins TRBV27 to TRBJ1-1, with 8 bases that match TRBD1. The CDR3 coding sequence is TGTGCCAGCAGTCCTAACTACGGGACAGGAAACACTGAAGCTTTCTTT. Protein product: CASSPNYGTGNTEAFF.